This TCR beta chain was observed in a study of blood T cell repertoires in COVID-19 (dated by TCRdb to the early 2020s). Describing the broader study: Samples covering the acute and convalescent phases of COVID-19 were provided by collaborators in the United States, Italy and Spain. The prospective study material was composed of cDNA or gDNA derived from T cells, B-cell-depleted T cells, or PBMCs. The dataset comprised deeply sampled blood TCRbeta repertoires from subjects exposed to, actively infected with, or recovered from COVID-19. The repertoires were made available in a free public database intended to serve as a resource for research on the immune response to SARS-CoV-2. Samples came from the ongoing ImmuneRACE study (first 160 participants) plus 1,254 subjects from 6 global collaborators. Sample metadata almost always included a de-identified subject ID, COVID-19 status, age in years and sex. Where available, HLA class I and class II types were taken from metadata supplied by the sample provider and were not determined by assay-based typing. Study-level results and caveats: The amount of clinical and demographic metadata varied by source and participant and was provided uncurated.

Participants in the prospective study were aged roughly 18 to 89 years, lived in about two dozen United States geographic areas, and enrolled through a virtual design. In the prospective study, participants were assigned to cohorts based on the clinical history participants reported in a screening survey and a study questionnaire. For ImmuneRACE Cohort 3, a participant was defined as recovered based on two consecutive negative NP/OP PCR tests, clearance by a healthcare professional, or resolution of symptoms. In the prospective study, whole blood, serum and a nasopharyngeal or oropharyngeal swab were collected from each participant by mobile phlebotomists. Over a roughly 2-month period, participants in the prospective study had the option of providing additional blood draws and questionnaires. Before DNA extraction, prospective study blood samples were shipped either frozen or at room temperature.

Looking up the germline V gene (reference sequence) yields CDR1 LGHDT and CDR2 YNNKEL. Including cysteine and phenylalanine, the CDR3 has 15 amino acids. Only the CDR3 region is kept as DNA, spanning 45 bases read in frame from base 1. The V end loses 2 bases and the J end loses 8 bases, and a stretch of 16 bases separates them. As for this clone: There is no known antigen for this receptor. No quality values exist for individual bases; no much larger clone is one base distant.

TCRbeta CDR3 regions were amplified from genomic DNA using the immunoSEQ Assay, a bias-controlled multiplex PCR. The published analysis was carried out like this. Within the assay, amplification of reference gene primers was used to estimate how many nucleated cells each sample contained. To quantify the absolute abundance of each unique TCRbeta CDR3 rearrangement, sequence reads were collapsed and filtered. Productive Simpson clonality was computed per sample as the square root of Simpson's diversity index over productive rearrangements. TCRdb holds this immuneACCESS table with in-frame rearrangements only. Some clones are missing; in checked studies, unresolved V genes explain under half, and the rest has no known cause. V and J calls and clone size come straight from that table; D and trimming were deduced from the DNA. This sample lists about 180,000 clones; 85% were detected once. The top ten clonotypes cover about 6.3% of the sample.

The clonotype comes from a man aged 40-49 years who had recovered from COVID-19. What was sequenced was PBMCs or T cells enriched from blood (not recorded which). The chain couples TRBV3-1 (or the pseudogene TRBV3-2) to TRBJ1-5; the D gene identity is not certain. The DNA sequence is TGTGCCAGCAGCCAAAGCTCCGGGGTTAGGGAGCCCCAGCATTTT. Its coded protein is CASSQSSGVREPQHF.